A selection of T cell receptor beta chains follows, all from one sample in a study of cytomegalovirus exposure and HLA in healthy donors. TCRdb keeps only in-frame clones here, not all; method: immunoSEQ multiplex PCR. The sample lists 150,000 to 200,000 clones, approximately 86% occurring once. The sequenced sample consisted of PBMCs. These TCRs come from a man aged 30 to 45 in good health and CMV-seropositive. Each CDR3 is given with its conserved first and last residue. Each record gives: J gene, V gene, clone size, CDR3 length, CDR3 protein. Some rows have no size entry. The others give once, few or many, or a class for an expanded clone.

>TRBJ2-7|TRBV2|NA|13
CATPGTGKDEQYF
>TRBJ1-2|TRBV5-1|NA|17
CASSPYQTRTGVDGYTF
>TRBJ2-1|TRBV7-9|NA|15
CASSLFGGGEGEQFF
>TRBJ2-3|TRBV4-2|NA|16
CASSQDSSGATDTQYF
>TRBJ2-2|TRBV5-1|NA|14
CASGGQAGTGELFF
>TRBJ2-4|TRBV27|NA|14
CASSLGGAKNIQYF
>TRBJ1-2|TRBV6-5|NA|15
CASSYGAGNDYGYTF
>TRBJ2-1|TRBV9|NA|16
CASSLEGGLSYNEQFF
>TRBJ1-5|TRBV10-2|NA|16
CASTGTGGESNQPQHF
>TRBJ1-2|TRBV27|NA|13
CASSPLALYGYTF
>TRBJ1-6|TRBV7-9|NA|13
CASSLVGVSPLHF
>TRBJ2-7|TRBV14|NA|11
CASSLYYEQYF
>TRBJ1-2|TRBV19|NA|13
CASREGSNYGYTF
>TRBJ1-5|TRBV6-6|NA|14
CASSKGQYNQPQHF
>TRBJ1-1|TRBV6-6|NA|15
CASRSATGWNTEAFF
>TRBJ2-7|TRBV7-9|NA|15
CASSSSRGQTYEQYF
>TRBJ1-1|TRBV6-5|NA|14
CASSYAGANTEAFF
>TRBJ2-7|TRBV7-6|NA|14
CASSLEGSSYEQYF
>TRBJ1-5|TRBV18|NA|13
CASSPYREQPQHF
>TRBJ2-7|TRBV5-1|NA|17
CASSLARTSGGSYEQYF
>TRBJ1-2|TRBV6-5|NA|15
CASSYRDFSAWGYTF
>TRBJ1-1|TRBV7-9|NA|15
CASSLGSGSGTEAFF
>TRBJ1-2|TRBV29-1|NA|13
CSVERTERYGYTF
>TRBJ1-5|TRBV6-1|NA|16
CASSESVDRTTQPQHF
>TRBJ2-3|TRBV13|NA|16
CASSTRLAGGTDTQYF
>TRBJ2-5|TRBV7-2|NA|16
CASSEPPSGDQETQYF
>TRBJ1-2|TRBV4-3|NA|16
CASSQDRAGPNYGYTF
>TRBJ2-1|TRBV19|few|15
CASSQTSGSYNEQFF
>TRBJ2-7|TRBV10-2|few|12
CASSQEAYEQYF
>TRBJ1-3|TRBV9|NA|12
CASSVYGNTIYF
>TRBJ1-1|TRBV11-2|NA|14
CASSLARPDNEAFF
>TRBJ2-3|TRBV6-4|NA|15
CASSEQGGPADTQYF
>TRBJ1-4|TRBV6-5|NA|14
CASSYSAGIEKLFF
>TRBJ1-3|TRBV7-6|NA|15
CASSRTAFSGNTIYF
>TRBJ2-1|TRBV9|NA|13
CASSVGRLGKRFF
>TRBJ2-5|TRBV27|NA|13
CASSGGDQETQYF
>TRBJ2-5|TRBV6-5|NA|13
CASSRDPGETQYF
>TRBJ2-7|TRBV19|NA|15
CASSVRTGLSYEQYF
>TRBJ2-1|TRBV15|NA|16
CATSSRDRPLWNEQFF
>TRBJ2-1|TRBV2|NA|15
CASRRTSGAYNEQFF
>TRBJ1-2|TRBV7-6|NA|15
CASSLWGGQGYGYTF
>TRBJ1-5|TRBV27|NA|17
CASSLSPGLGSNQPQHF
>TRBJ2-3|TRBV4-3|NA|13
CASSQRAGDTQYF